A single sample is the source of the 21 T cell receptor beta chains below, sequenced in a study of blood T cell repertoires in COVID-19. Produced via immunoSEQ multiplex PCR; TCRdb's table is partial and in-frame only. The sample holds 300,000 to 400,000 clones, approximately 86% seen once. The sequencing sample was made of PBMCs or T cells enriched from blood (not recorded which). All receptors derive from a woman in her thirties or forties with acute COVID-19.

The chain is built from TRBV27 and TRBJ1-1; maybe TRBD1 (5 bases). The CDR3 runs 13 residues. V was trimmed by 0 bases and J by 10 bases, leaving 12 bases between them. Per the germline V gene, CDR1 is MNHEY and CDR2 is SMNVEV (reference sequence). The CDR3 spells CASSLSGQGRAFF. The CDR3 DNA reads TGTGCCAGCAGTTTATCGGGGCAGGGTAGAGCTTTCTTT.

The V call is TRBV24-1, the J call TRBJ1-3, with a tentative D call TRBD1 (6 bases). V was cut by 8 bases and J by 2 bases, with 18 bases left in between. The CDR3 spans 16 residues. CDR1 is KGHDR and CDR2 is SFDVKD in the germline V gene. The CDR3 sequence is CATTETRGGPGNTIYF. The CDR3 coding sequence is TGTGCCACCACCGAAACTAGGGGGGGACCTGGAAACACCATATATTTT.

The V call is TRBV7-8, the J call TRBJ2-7; 8 nucleotides agree with TRBD1. The V gene's germline CDR1 is SGHVS and CDR2 FQNEAQ. This CDR3 contains 18 residues. With 3 bases clipped from V and 0 bases from J, the junction kept 13 bases outside the gene matches. CDR3 DNA sequence: TGTGCCAGCAGCTTCTCGGGAAGGGCGGGACAGGCCTCCTACGAGCAGTACTTC. Its protein product is CASSFSGRAGQASYEQYF.

This clone was detected only a few times. The chain recombines TRBV27 with TRBJ2-1, with 9 bases fitting TRBD2. CDR1 MNHEY and CDR2 SMNVEV come from the germline V gene (reference sequence). V lost 6 bases and J lost 7; bases outside the gene matches: 10. This CDR3 comprises 15 residues. CDR3 residues: CASRKVAGERNEQFF. The CDR3 DNA reads TGTGCCAGCAGAAAGGTAGCGGGAGAGCGGAATGAGCAGTTCTTC.

As regards this clone: Other nucleotide sequences in the sample specify the same CDR3. The chain has TRBV9 and TRBJ1-2; 9 positions match TRBD1. Unmatched junction bases numbered 1, after V lost 2 bases and J lost 2 bases. Germline-derived CDR1 and CDR2 are SGDLS and YYNGEE. The CDR3 extends over 14 amino acids. CDR3 sequence: CASSVGTGNYGYTF. In DNA, the CDR3 is TGTGCCAGCAGCGTGGGGACAGGGAACTATGGCTACACCTTC.

V gene TRBV18 combines with J gene TRBJ1-1; a possible D gene is TRBD1 (6 bases). Germline V gene data show CDR1 as KGHSH and CDR2 as LQKENI. The CDR3 is 13 amino acids. The V end lost 6 bases, the J end lost 3 bases, and 11 bases lay between the germline ends. The CDR3 sequence: CASSPPGDTEAFF. The CDR3 nucleotides read TGTGCCAGCTCGCCTCCAGGGGACACTGAAGCTTTCTTT.

This clone has just a few counts. The chain is built from TRBV6-2 or TRBV6-3 and TRBJ1-2, with 7 bases matching TRBD1. This CDR3 is 14 amino acids long. The trim removed 5 bases at V and 7 bases at J, leaving 10 bases unmatched. Germline lookup yields CDR1 MNHEY and CDR2 SVGEGT. The chain's CDR3 is CASSADRILGGYTF. Here the CDR3 DNA reads TGTGCCAGCAGTGCGGACAGGATCCTGGGTGGCTACACCTTC.

The chain joins TRBV29-1 to TRBJ2-6; possibly TRBD1 for D (5 bases). The CDR3 extends over 14 amino acids. V shed 6 bases and J shed 0 bases, with 9 bases lying between them. Germline V gene sequence: CDR1 SQVTM, CDR2 ANQGSEA. CDR3 sequence reads: CSVKTDSGANVLTF. CDR3 in DNA: TGCAGCGTGAAGACAGACTCTGGGGCCAACGTCCTGACTTTC.

The rearrangement links TRBV7-6 to TRBJ2-1; tentatively, D is TRBD1 (6 bases). Germline V gene sequence: CDR1 SGHVS, CDR2 FNYEAQ. V was clipped by 1 base and J by 3 bases, with 13 bases between them. This CDR3 comprises 16 residues. The CDR3 here is CASSLEAGVDYNEQFF. Written as DNA, the CDR3 is TGTGCCAGCAGCTTAGAAGCAGGGGTTGACTACAATGAGCAGTTCTTC.

A few counts support this clone. The chain combines TRBV29-1 with TRBJ1-2; D may be TRBD1 (5 bases). This CDR3 contains 12 residues. With 2 bases removed from V and 4 bases from J, the gap between germline ends came to 8 bases. Germline V lookup: CDR1 SQVTM, CDR2 ANQGSEA. The CDR3: CSVERGLYGYTF. Here the CDR3 DNA reads TGCAGCGTTGAAAGGGGACTCTATGGCTACACCTTC.

The gene calls are TRBV20-1 and TRBJ2-7; D is possibly TRBD2 (5 bases). V was pared by 3 bases and J by 3 bases, with 18 bases between. The CDR3 covers 15 residues. Germline loops: CDR1 DFQATT, CDR2 SNEGSKA (reference sequence). This CDR3 reads CSASRSGLGNYEQYF. In DNA, the CDR3 is TGCAGTGCTAGTCGGTCGGGGTTAGGGAACTACGAGCAGTACTTC.

The J gene is TRBJ1-2, the V gene TRBV3-1 (or the pseudogene TRBV3-2); 11 bases are a match to TRBD1. V shed 4 bases, J shed 2 bases, and the junction held 3 bases outside the gene matches. Looked up from germline, CDR1 is LGHDT and CDR2 is YNNKEL (reference sequence). The CDR3 totals 15 residues. In DNA, the CDR3 is TGTGCCAGCAGCCTAGGGACAGGGGGGAACTATGGCTACACCTTC. This codes for CASSLGTGGNYGYTF.

The chain combines TRBV6-5 with TRBJ2-1, with TRBD1 matching over 7 bases. The length of the CDR3 is 15 residues. Germline CDR1 and CDR2: MNHEY and SVGAGI. Trimming cost V 2 bases and J 1 base; bases outside gene matches: 2. The CDR3 DNA reads TGTGCCAGCAGTTACCGCAGGGGGTCCTACAATGAGCAGTTCTTC. This translates into CASSYRRGSYNEQFF.

The V and J genes are TRBV20-1 and TRBJ2-3, with D unresolved. CDR1 is DFQATT, CDR2 SNEGSKA, per germline (reference sequence). The V gene lost 7 bases and the J gene lost 6 bases, with 8 bases spanning the gap. There are 10 residues in the CDR3. The chain's CDR3 is CSVRLDTQYF. CDR3 sequence (DNA): TGCAGTGTGAGGCTGGATACGCAGTATTTT.

The chain couples TRBV9 to TRBJ2-5; perhaps TRBD1 as D (5 bases). Germline V gene sequence: CDR1 SGDLS, CDR2 YYNGEE. CDR3 size: 13 residues. V was clipped by 3 bases and J by 5 bases, with 11 bases between them. In nucleotides, the CDR3 is TGTGCCAGCAGCGGGGGCATTTTGGAGACCCAGTACTTC. Its translation is CASSGGILETQYF.

The gene calls are TRBV7-3 and TRBJ2-3, with 8 bases identical to TRBD2. J gave up 0 bases and V 4 bases, and 18 bases lay outside the gene matches. This CDR3 is 20 amino acids long. Germline CDR1 and CDR2: SGHTA and FQGTGA. The CDR3 coding sequence is TGTGCCAGCAGCTCCCTCAGTGGACTAGCCCCGACCGGGAGCACAGATACGCAGTATTTT. It yields the protein CASSSLSGLAPTGSTDTQYF.

The genes are TRBV27 and TRBJ2-1; D may be TRBD1 (6 bases). CDR1 MNHEY and CDR2 SMNVEV come from the germline V gene (reference sequence). V lost 3 bases, J lost 7 bases, and 13 bases lay in between. The CDR3 extends over 14 amino acids. CDR3 sequence: CASSFIDTGNEQFF. DNA for the CDR3: TGTGCCAGCAGTTTTATTGACACAGGGAATGAGCAGTTCTTC.

This sequence joins TRBV25-1 and TRBJ2-3; TRBD1 agrees at 11 bases. The germline V gene encodes CDR1 MGHDK and CDR2 SYGVNS. The CDR3 contains 13 residues. The ends lost 8 bases at V and 5 bases at J; junction bases unmatched: 3. CDR3 sequence: CASADRGRDTQYF. CDR3 DNA sequence: TGTGCCAGCGCGGACAGGGGGCGAGATACGCAGTATTTT.

The chain combines TRBV4-1 with TRBJ2-2; D is unclear. CDR1 and CDR2 from the germline V gene are MGHRA and YSYEKL. CDR3 length equals 15 residues. V was clipped by 1 base and J by 3 bases, with 9 bases between them. CDR3 nucleotides: TGCGCCAGCAGCCAAGCGTCCCGGGACACCGGGGAGCTGTTTTTT. The encoded protein is CASSQASRDTGELFF.

This clone was seen once. The CDR3: CASSVDVGPAEGSGANVLTF. The CDR3 nucleotides are TGTGCCAGCAGCGTAGATGTTGGCCCGGCCGAGGGCTCTGGGGCCAACGTCCTGACTTTC. This chain connects TRBV9 to TRBJ2-6; the D gene is possibly TRBD2 (5 bases). CDR3 length equals 20 residues. The germline CDR1 and CDR2 sequences are SGDLS and YYNGEE. V was trimmed by 0 bases and J by 0 bases, leaving 19 bases between them.

J is TRBJ2-7 and V is TRBV6-5; weak D call: TRBD1 (6 bases). The germline V gene has CDR1 MNHEY and CDR2 SVGAGI. This CDR3 region has 13 residues. Trimming left V 11 bases short and J 1 base short, with 15 bases between. The CDR3 sequence is CAVWGHKSYEQYF. The DNA for the CDR3 is TGTGCCGTTTGGGGACATAAGTCCTACGAGCAGTACTTC.